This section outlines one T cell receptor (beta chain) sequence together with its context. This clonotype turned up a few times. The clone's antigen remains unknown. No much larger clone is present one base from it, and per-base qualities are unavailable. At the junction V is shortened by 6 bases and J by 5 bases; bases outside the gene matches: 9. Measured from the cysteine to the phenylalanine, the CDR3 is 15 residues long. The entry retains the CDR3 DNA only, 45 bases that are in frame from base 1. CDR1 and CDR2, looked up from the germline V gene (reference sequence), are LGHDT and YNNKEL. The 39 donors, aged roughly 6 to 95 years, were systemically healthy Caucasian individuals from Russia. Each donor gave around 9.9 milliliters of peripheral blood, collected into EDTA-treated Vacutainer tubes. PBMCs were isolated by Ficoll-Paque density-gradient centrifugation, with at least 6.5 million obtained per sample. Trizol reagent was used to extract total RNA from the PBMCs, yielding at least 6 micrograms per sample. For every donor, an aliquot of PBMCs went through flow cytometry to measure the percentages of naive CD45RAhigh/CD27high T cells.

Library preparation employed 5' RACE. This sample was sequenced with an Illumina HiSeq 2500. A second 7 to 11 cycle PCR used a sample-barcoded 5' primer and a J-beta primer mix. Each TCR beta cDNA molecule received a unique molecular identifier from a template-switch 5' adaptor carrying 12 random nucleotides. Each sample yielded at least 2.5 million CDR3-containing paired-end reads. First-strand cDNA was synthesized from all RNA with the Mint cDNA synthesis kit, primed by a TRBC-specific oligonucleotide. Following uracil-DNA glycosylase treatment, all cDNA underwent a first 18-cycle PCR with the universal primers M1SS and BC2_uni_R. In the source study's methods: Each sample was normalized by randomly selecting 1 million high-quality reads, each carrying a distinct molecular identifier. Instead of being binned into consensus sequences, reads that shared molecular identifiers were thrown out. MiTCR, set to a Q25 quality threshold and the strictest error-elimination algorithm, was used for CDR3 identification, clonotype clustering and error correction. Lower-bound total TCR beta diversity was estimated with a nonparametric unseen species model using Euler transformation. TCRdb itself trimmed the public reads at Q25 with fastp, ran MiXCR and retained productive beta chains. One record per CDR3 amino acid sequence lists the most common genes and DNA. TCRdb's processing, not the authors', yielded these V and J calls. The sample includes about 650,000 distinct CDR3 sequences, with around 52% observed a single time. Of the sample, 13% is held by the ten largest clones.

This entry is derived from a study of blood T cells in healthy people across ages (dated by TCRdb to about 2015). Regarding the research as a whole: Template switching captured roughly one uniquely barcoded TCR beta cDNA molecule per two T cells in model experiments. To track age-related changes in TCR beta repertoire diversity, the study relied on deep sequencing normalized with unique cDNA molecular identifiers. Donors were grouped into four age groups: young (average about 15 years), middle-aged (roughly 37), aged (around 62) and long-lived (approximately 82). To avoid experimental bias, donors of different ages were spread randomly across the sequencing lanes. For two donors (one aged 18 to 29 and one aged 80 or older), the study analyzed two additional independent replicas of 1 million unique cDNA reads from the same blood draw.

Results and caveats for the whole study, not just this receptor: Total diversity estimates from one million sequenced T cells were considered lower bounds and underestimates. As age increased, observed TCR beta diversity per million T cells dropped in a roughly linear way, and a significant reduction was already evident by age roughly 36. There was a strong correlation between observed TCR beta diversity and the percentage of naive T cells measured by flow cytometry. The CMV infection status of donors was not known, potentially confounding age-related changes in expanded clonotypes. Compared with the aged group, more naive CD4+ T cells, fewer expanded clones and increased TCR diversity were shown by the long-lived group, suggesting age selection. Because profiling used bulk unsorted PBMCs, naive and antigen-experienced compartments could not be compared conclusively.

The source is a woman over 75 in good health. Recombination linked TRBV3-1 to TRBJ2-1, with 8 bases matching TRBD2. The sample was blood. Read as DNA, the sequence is TGTGCCAGCAGTCATCCCATAGCGGGGCACAATGAGCAGTTCTTC. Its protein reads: CASSHPIAGHNEQFF.